This entry features one T cell receptor beta chain sequence. Its antigen remains undetermined. No much larger clonotype is one base removed from it; base qualities were not supplied. The time point label of this sample denotes: baseline before first vaccination. The vaccinee samples were drawn from two UK trials, COV001 and COV002, one of which was a single-blind randomized controlled phase 2/3 trial testing AZD1222 (ChAdOx1 nCoV-19) in healthy adults. For TCRbeta chain sequencing, PBMC samples from trial participants were taken at day 0 and at day 28 after the second dose. The CDR3 regions of human TCRbeta chains were analyzed by immunosequencing. Per the authors' processing: Repertoire TCRs were checked for matches against a reference library of SARS-CoV-2-specific TCRs that had been generated using the MIRA antigen-specificity platform. Breadth was defined as the fraction of unique TCRs that were SARS-CoV-2-associated, and depth was defined as the fraction of total T cells that were SARS-CoV-2-associated. Each spike-specific TCR was assigned to its reactive spike region and to a CD4 or CD8 class using the MIRA data. Log10-transformed breadth and depth values were compared by one-way ANOVA with Sidak's multiple comparisons tests. The immuneACCESS repertoire file appears here via TCRdb, limited to in-frame rearrangements. These files lack a portion of the clones; in checked studies, under half of the deficit traces to unresolved V genes, and the cause of the others is not known. V, J and clone size are those of that table, while D and trimming were read from the DNA. This sample lists just over 70,000 clones; 85% were detected once. In total, the top ten clones hold roughly 22% of the sample.

The data were obtained in a study of T cell responses to AZD1222 COVID-19 vaccine (dated by TCRdb to the early 2020s). Regarding the research as a whole: AZD1222 recipients with second doses at about 4 weeks or about 12 weeks were pooled, because spike-specific TCR depth and breadth did not differ between schedules. A total of roughly 240 trial participants underwent TCR sequencing, of whom 200 to 220 received two doses of AZD1222 and about 26 received two doses of the MenACWY control vaccine. Trial participants were enrolled into age subgroups of 18-55, 56-69 and 70-plus years, which contained roughly 140, 27 and 60 TCR-sequenced participants, respectively.

What the authors observed across the whole study: The 56-69-year group was small, and its depth increase did not reach significance, likely because of low power. No day 14 peak-response samples were available, so repertoires were characterized only after the peak T cell response. After two AZD1222 doses, both the breadth and the depth of spike-specific TCRs were significantly higher than at day 0 and than in MenACWY recipients. Reportedly, close to half of the unique spike-specific TCRs recognized epitopes lying outside the regions that are mutated in the B.1.351 and B.1.1.7 variants. Conclusions about previously exposed vaccinees are limited because only six or seven AZD1222 recipients were SARS-CoV-2 seropositive at baseline. Participants were mostly white British and included more females than males, and it was suggested by the authors that clonal diversity may have been underestimated. The whole spike protein was spanned by vaccine-associated CD4 TCRs, and dominant responses were seen in regions 160-218 and 743-854.

The clonotype originates from an adult in good health. This sample comprised peripheral blood, obtained on day 0 of AZD1222 vaccination.

CDR3 reads: CASSYTGSTEAFF. In nucleotides, the sequence is TGTGCCAGCAGTTATACAGGAAGCACTGAAGCTTTCTTT. The rearrangement combines TRBV27 with TRBJ1-1; TRBD1 could be the D gene, as 5 bases match. The germline V gene (reference sequence) gives CDR1 as MNHEY and CDR2 as SMNVEV. The junction carries 10 bases between V and J, which are trimmed by 4 bases and 4 bases respectively. Measured from the cysteine to the phenylalanine, the CDR3 is 13 residues long. CDR3 DNA is the only sequence kept; it has 39 bases, read in frame from the first base.